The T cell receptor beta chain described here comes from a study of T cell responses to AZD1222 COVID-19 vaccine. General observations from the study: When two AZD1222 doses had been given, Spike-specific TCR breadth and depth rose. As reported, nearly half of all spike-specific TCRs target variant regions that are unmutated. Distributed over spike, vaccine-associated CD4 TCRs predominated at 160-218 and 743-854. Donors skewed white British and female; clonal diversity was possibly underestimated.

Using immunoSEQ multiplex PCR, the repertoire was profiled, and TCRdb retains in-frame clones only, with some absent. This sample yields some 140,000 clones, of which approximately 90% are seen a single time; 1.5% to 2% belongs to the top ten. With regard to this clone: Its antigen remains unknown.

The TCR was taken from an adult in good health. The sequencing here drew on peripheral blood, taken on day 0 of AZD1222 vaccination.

For the CDR3, the DNA is TGTGCCAGCACCCTGGGACTTGTTGGTAATTCACCCCTCCACTTT. Amino acids: CASTLGLVGNSPLHF. J is TRBJ1-6 and V is TRBV6-5, with D possibly being TRBD1 (5 bases). CDR1 is MNHEY and CDR2 is SVGAGI in the germline V gene. CDR3 length: 15 amino acids. The V gene lost 7 bases and the J gene lost 6 bases, with 16 bases spanning the gap.